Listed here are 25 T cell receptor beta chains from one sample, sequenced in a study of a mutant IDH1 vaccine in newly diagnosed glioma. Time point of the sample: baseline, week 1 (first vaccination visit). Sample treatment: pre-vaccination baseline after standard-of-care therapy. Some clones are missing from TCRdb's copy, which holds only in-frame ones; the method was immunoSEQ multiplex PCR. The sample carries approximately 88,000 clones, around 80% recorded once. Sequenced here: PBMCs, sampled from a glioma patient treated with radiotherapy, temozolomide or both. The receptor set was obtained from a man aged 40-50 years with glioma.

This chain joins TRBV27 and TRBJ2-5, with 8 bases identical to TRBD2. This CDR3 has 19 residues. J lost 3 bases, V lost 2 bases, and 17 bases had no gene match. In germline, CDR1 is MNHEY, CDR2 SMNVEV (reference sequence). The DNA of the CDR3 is TGTGCCAGCAGTTTACCCTCCTCTTCGTCGGGAGGGCCGAAAGAGACCCAGTACTTC. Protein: CASSLPSSSSGGPKETQYF.

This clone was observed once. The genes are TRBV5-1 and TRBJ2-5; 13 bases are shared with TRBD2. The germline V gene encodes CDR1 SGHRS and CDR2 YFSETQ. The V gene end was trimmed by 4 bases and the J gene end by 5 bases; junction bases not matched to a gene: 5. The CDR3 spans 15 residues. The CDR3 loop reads CASSTGLAGLETQYF. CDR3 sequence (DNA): TGCGCCAGCAGCACGGGACTAGCGGGACTCGAGACCCAGTACTTC.

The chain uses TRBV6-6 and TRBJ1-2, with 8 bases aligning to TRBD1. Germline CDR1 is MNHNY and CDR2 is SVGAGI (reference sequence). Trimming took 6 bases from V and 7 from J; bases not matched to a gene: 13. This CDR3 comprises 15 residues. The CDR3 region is CASSPGQGPRGGYTF. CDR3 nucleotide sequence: TGTGCCAGCAGCCCCGGACAGGGCCCCAGGGGTGGCTACACCTTC.

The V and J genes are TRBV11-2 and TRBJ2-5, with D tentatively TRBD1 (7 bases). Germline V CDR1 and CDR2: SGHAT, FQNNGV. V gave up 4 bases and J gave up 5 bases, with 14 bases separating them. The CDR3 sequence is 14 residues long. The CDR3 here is CASSSSAGGETQYF. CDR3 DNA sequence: TGTGCCAGCAGCTCCTCGGCAGGGGGGGAGACCCAGTACTTC.

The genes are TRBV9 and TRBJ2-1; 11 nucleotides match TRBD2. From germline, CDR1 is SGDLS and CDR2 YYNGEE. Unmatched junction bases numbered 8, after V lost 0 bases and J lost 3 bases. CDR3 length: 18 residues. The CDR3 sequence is CASSVGPPLAGGYNEQFF. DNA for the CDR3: TGTGCCAGCAGCGTAGGGCCCCCCCTAGCGGGAGGCTACAATGAGCAGTTCTTC.

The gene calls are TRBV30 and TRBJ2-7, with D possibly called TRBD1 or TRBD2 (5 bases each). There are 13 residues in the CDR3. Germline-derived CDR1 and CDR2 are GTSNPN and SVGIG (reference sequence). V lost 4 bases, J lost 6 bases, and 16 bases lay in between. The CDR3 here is CAWNGQRGGEQYF. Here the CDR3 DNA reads TGTGCCTGGAACGGCCAGAGGGGCGGCGAGCAGTACTTC.

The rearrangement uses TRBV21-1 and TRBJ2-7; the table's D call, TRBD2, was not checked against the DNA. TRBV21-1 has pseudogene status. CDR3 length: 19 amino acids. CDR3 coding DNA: TGTGCCAGCAGCAAATATCCCGGACTAGCGGGAGCCTCTCCCTACGAGCAGTACTTC. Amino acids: CASSKYPGLAGASPYEQYF.

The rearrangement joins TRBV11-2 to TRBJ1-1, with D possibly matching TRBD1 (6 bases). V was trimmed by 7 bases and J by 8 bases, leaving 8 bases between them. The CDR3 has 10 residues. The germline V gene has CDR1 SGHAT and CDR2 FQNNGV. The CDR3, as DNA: TGTGCCAGCATCGACAGGGAAGCTTTCTTT. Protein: CASIDREAFF.

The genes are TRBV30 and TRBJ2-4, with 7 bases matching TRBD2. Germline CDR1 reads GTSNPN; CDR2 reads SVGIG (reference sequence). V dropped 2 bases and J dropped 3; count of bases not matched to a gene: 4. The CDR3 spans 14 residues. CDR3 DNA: TGTGCCTGGAGTCGGGGGGTAGTCAAAAACATTCAGTACTTC. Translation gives CAWSRGVVKNIQYF.

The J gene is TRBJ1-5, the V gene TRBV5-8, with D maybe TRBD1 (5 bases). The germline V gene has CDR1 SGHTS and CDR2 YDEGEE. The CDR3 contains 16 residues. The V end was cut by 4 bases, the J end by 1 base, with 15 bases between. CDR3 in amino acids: CASSPIGGASNQPQHF. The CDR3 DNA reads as TGTGCCAGCAGCCCTATAGGTGGGGCCAGCAATCAGCCCCAGCATTTT.

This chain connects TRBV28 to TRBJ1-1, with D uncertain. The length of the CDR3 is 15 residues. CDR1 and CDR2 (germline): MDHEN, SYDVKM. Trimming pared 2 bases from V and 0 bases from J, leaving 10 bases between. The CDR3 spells CASSLARNMNTEAFF. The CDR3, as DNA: TGTGCCAGCAGTTTAGCCAGGAACATGAACACTGAAGCTTTCTTT.

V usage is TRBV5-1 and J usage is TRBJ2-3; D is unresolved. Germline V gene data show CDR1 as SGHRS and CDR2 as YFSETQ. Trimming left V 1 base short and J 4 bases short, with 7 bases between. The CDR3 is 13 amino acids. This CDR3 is CASSLKGSDTQYF. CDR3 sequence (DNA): TGCGCCAGCAGCTTGAAGGGCTCAGATACGCAGTATTTT.

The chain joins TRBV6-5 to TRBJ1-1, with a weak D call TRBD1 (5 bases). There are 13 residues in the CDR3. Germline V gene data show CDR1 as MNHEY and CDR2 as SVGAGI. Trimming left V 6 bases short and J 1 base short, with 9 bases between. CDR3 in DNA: TGTGCCAGCAGAAAGGGGCAGAACACTGAAGCTTTCTTT. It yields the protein CASRKGQNTEAFF.

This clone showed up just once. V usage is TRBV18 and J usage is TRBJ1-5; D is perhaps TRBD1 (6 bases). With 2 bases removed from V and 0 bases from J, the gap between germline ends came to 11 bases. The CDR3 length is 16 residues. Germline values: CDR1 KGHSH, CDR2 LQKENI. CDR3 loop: CASSPLQGDSNQPQHF. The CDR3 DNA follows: TGTGCCAGCTCACCATTACAGGGAGATAGCAATCAGCCCCAGCATTTT.

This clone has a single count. This CDR3 reads CASSAGTGTGYFEQYF. DNA of the CDR3: TGTGCCAGCAGCGCCGGAACCGGGACGGGCTATTTCGAGCAGTACTTC. The rearrangement links TRBV5-6 to TRBJ2-7; the D gene could be TRBD1 or TRBD2 (5 bases each). Between the trimmed V and J ends, which lost 4 bases and 6 bases, there was a span of 23 bases. Germline-derived CDR1 and CDR2 are SGHDT and YYEEEE. This CDR3 contains 16 residues.

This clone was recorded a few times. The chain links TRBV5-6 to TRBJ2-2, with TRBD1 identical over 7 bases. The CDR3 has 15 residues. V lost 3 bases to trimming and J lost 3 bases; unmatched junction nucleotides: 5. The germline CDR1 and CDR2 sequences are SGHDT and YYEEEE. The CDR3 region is CASSSGDSYTGELFF. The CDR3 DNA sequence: TGTGCCAGCAGCTCCGGGGACAGCTACACCGGGGAGCTGTTTTTT.

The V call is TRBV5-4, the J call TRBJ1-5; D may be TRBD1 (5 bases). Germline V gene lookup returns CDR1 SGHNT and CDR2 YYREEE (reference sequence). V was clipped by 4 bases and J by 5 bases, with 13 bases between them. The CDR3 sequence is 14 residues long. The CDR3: CASSRDPLDQPQHF. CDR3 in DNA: TGTGCCAGCAGCCGGGACCCCTTGGATCAGCCCCAGCATTTT.

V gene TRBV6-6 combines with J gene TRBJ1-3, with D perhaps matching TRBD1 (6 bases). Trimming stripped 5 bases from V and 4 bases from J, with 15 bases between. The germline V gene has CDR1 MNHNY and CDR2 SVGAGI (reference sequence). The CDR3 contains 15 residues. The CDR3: CASSKEGGWGNTIYF. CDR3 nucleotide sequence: TGTGCCAGCAGTAAAGAAGGGGGATGGGGAAACACCATATATTTT.

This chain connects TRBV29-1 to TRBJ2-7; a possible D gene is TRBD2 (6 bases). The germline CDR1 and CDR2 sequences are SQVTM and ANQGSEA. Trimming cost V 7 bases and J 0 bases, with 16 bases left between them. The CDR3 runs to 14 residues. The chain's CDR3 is CSAISWRDSYEQYF. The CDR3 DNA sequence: TGCAGCGCAATCAGCTGGCGGGACTCCTACGAGCAGTACTTC.

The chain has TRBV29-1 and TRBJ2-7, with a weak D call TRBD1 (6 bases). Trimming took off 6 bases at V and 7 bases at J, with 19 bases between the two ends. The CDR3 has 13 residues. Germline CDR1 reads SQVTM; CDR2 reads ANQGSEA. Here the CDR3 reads CSVATGTLGEQYF. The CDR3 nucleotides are TGCAGCGTCGCCACAGGGACGTTGGGTGAGCAGTACTTC.

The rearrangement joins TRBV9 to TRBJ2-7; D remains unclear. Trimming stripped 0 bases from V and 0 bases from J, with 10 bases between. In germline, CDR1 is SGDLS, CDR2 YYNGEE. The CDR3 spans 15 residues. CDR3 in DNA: TGTGCCAGCAGCGTAGAACCCTGGCCCTCCTACGAGCAGTACTTC. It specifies CASSVEPWPSYEQYF.

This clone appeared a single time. Written as DNA, the CDR3 is TGTGCCAGCAGCCCCTCGGGGACCGATACGCAGTATTTT. This encodes CASSPSGTDTQYF. The V gene is TRBV9, the J gene TRBJ2-3, with D perhaps TRBD1 or TRBD2 (5 bases each). Germline V gene data show CDR1 as SGDLS and CDR2 as YYNGEE. The CDR3 extends over 13 amino acids. The ends were cut back, 4 bases at V and 6 bases at J, with 12 bases in the middle. The full variable domain, completed using reference TRBV9 and TRBJ2-3, is DSGVTQTPKHLITATGQRVTLRCSPRSGDLSVYWYQQSLDQGLQFLIQYYNGEERAKGNILERFSAQQFPDLHSELNLSSLELGDSALYFCASSPSGTDTQYFGPGTRLTVL.

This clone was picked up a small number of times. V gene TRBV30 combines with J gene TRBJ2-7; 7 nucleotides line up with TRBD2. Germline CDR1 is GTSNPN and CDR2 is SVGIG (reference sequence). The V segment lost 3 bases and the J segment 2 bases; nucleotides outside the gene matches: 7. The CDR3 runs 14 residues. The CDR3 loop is CAWRWREGPYEQYF. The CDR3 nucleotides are TGTGCCTGGAGGTGGAGGGAGGGCCCCTACGAGCAGTACTTC.

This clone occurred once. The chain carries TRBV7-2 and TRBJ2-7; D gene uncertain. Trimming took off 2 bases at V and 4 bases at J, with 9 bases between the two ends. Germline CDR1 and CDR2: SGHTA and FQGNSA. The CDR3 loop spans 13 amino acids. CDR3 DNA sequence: TGTGCCAGCAGCTTAATAGACGGGTACGAGCAGTACTTC. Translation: CASSLIDGYEQYF.

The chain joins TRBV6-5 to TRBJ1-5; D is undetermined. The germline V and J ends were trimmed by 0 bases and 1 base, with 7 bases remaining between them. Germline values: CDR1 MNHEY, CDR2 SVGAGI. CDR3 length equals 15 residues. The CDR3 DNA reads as TGTGCCAGCAGTTACTCGACTAGGAGCAATCAGCCCCAGCATTTT. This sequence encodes CASSYSTRSNQPQHF.